This record concerns one T cell receptor beta chain sequence. The sample is drawn from a study of shared clonotypes between healthy human individuals. It was CD45RO-negative cells, positively selected for CCR7, that made up naive CD8 cells, with terminally differentiated effector memory CD45RA+ cells excluded. The V end was cut by 7 bases, the J end by 5 bases, with 12 bases between. This CDR3 contains 13 residues. Per germline, CDR1 MNHNS and CDR2 SASEGT. Here immunoSEQ multiplex PCR was the method, and the copy in TCRdb shows in-frame clones only, minus some. Found here are about 2.1 million clones, 90% to 95% of them singletons; the top ten hold around 1.7%.

The sequenced sample was naive CD8+ T cells from PBMCs. The chain links TRBV6-1 to TRBJ2-1; the D is unclear. This clonotype was sampled from a man younger than 30 in good health. Some clones in this sample may be carry-over from other donors' samples. The CDR3 coding sequence is TGTGCCAGCATTCACGGGCCGAACAATGAGCAGTTCTTC. The encoded protein is CASIHGPNNEQFF.